The source of this T cell receptor (beta chain) is a study of shared clonotypes between healthy human individuals. Points from the study as a whole: Several donors shared 5% to 5.5% of their naive CD4 clonotypes. Incompleteness in sorted-subset sequencing, despite large depth, was shown by rarefaction.

Trimming pared 5 bases from V and 9 bases from J, leaving 11 bases between. CDR1 is MNHNS, CDR2 SASEGT, per germline. There are 11 residues in the CDR3. A word on this clone: Its specificity is not known.

Only in-frame clones appear in the TCRdb table, and some are missing; sequencing was by immunoSEQ multiplex PCR. Of approximately 330,000 clones in the sample, more than 60% were seen once. The chain couples TRBV6-1 to TRBJ2-7; D is ambiguous. Sequencing was done on a sample of memory CD4+ T cells sorted from blood. Subset given: CD45RA-negative fraction. The clonotype comes from a man aged 25-45 years in good health. The CDR3 region has the DNA TGTGCCAGCAGTTACCTGGAGAGGCAGTACTTC. As protein: CASSYLERQYF.